This record covers a single TCR beta chain. The sample originates from a study of identical twins. A universal primer site arose from template switching, and cDNA bore unique molecular identifiers. TCRdb passed the 5' RACE reads through MiXCR, listing each CDR3 protein once. The profile shows 450,000 or so distinct CDR3 sequences, 14% of them singletons. From germline, CDR1 is DFQATT and CDR2 SNEGSKA (reference sequence). This CDR3 has 12 amino acids. The germline V and J ends were trimmed by 1 base and 5 bases, with 6 bases remaining between them. The sample was also linked to a second study, of yellow fever vaccine responses in identical twins.

Input material: CD4+ T cells sorted from blood. The clonotype comes from a young woman in good health. The chain has TRBV20-1 and TRBJ2-1; D is unclear. The CDR3 sequence is CSARVPHNEQFF. The CDR3 bases are TGCAGTGCTAGAGTACCACACAATGAGCAGTTCTTC.